The present T cell receptor beta chain was sequenced within a study of CDR3 diversity in severe acne. A single record per CDR3 protein comes from TCRdb applying MiXCR to the PCR reads. The data contain roughly 81,000 distinct CDR3 sequences, roughly half of them singletons. The CDR3 runs to 16 residues. Germline values: CDR1 LGHDT, CDR2 YNNKEL (reference sequence). The J segment lost 9 bases and the V segment lost 1 base, leaving 9 bases of the junction unmatched. The source is a male donor in good health, serving as a control. The chain carries TRBV3-1 and TRBJ2-1; 10 bases are shared with TRBD1. The sequenced material came from blood. In nucleotides, the CDR3 is TGTGCCAGCAGCCAAGGGGTGGGACAGGGGTATAGTGAGCAGTTCTTC. Encoded protein: CASSQGVGQGYSEQFF.